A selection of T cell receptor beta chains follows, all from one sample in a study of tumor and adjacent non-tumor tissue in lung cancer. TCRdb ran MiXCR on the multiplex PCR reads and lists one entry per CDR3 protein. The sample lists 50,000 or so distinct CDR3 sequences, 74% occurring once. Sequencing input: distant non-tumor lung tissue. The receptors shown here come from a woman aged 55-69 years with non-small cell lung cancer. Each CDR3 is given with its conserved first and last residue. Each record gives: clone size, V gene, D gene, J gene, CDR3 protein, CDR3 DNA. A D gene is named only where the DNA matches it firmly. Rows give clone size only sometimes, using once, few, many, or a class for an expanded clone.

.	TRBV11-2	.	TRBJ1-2	CASSLKWGTRVYGYTF	TGTGCCAGCAGCCTCAAATGGGGTACCCGCGTCTATGGTTACACCTTC
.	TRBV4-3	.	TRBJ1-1	CASSQDEMGSLDTKAFF	TGCGCCAGCAGCCAAGATGAGATGGGGTCCCTGGACACTAAAGCTTTCTTT
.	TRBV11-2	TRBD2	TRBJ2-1	CSSSLGMVLAGANNEEFF	TGTTCCAGCAGCTTAGGAATGGTACTAGCGGGGGCTAACAATGAGGAGTTCTTC
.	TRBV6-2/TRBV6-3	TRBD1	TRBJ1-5	CASSLTRTGARVQPQHF	TGTGCCAGTAGTCTAACCCGGACAGGGGCGAGGGTTCAGCCCCAGCATTTT
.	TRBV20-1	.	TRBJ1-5	CTAKESRAGSSNQPQHF	TGCACTGCTAAAGAATCTAGGGCAGGTTCTAGCAATCAGCCCCAGCATTTT
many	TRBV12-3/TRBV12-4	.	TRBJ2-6	CASRISSGANVLTF	TGTGCCAGCAGGATAAGCTCTGGGGCCAACGTCCTGACTTTC
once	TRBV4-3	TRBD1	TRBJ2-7	CASSQDRPGQGYGQYF	TGCGCCAGCAGCCAAGATCGGCCAGGACAGGGTTACGGGCAGTACTTC
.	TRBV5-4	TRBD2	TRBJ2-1	CASSFGSGRSNEQFF	TGTGCCAGCAGCTTCGGTAGCGGGAGAAGTAATGAGCAGTTCTTC
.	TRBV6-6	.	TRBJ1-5	CSSSQTDRTQPQHF	TGTTCCAGTAGTCAGACAGACAGGACTCAGCCCCAGCATTTT
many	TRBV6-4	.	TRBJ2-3	CASSDGGSTDTQYF	TGTGCCAGCAGTGACGGCGGGAGCACAGATACGCAGTATTTT